The entry below gives a single T cell receptor (beta chain) sequence along with its context. This sample stems from a study of cytomegalovirus exposure and HLA in healthy donors. The data were produced by immunoSEQ multiplex PCR, yet TCRdb's version contains in-frame clones alone and is incomplete. The table shows 90,000 or so clones, with 85% occurring only once. The sequenced sample was PBMCs. The receptor's source is a man between 18 and 35 years old in good health and CMV-seropositive.

This CDR3 is CASSQGATSHQPQHF. The CDR3 bases are TGCGCCAGCAGCCAAGGAGCTACTTCACATCAGCCCCAGCATTTT. The chain links TRBV4-1 to TRBJ1-5; D not certain. Germline loops: CDR1 MGHRA, CDR2 YSYEKL. The CDR3 has 15 residues. V lost 1 base and J lost 5, with 12 bases in between.